This T cell receptor beta chain was captured by sequencing in a study of blood T cell repertoires in COVID-19. Per the original data handling: By means of reference gene primer amplification, nucleated cell counts were estimated. Data came from immunoSEQ multiplex PCR; TCRdb stores just in-frame clones and leaves some out. V and J calls and clone size are those listed in that table; D and trimming were worked out from the DNA. Among about 69,000 clones listed, roughly 87% were seen once. This CDR3 region has 14 residues. Deletions cut 10 bases from V and 6 bases from J, with 21 bases between. Germline V gives CDR1 ENHRY, CDR2 SYGVKD.

The chain employs TRBV10-3 and TRBJ1-2, with a tentative D call TRBD1 (6 bases). The receptor comes from a man of 80 years or more with acute or convalescent COVID-19. The sequenced material came from peripheral blood. CDR3 bases: TGTGCCACCGTGCCACAGGGCCGGGGAAATGGCTACACCTTC. Translation gives CATVPQGRGNGYTF.